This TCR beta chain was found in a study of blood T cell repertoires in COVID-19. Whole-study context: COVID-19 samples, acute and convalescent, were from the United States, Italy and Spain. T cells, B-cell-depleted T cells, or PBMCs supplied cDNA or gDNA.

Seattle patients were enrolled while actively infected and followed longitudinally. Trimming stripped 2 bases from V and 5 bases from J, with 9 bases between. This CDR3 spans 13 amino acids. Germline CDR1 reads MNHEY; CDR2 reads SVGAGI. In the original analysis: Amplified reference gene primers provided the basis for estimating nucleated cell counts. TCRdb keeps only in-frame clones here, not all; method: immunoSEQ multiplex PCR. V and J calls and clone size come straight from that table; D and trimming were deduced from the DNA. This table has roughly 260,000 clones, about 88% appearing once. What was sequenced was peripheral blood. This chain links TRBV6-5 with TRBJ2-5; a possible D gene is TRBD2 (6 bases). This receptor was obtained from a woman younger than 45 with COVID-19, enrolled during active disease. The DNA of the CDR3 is TGTGCCAGCAGTTACCGGGGGAGGGAGACCCAGTACTTC. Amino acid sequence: CASSYRGRETQYF.